A single sample is the source of the 31 T cell receptor beta chains below, sequenced in a study of regulatory T cells in long-lasting Graves disease. Construction of the TCR beta libraries employed iRepertoire HTBI primers in conjunction with Arm-PCR of CDR3 regions. MiXCR, applied by TCRdb to the multiplex PCR reads, yields one record per CDR3 protein. The repertoire holds approximately 350,000 distinct CDR3 sequences, with roughly 23% as singletons. Regarding time point: persistent/refractory GD, antithyroid drugs over 5 years with positive TRAb. PBMC RNA was the source of the TCR library. This material consisted of peripheral blood mononuclear cells (PBMCs), taken when the disease was refractory, from a patient treated with antithyroid drugs. All receptors derive from a woman aged 40 to 55 with Graves disease.

This clonotype was picked up many times. The gene calls are TRBV6-2 or TRBV6-3 and TRBJ1-6; 11 bases are a match to TRBD1. The trim removed 6 bases at V and 7 bases at J, leaving 5 bases unmatched. Germline CDR1 reads MNHEY; CDR2 reads SVGEGT. The CDR3 has 15 residues. The CDR3: CASSSGQGANSPLHF. CDR3 nucleotides: TGTGCCAGCAGCTCCGGACAGGGGGCGAATTCACCCCTCCACTTT.

Only a few counts were recorded for this clonotype. V gene TRBV28 combines with J gene TRBJ2-3, with D maybe TRBD1 (5 bases). CDR1 and CDR2 from the germline V gene are MDHEN and SYDVKM. The CDR3 length is 16 residues. The V and J ends lost 2 bases and 1 base respectively, with 13 bases between them. CDR3: CASSLAWGGRTDTQYF. DNA for the CDR3: TGTGCCAGCAGTTTAGCTTGGGGCGGACGCACAGATACGCAGTATTTT.

This clonotype was seen more than once but under ten times. The chain couples TRBV7-8 to TRBJ1-2; TRBD1 agrees at 9 bases. In germline, CDR1 is SGHVS, CDR2 FQNEAQ. The CDR3 contains 17 residues. V shed 2 bases, J shed 0 bases, and the junction held 7 bases outside the gene matches. The CDR3 DNA sequence: TGTGCCAGCAGCTTACGTGGACAGGGGCTAACTAACTATGGCTACACCTTC. Amino acids: CASSLRGQGLTNYGYTF.

This clonotype was seen ten or more times. With only one base between it and a far larger clone, this is likely a read error. The chain joins TRBV3-1 to TRBJ1-3; no clear D gene. Germline V gene lookup returns CDR1 LGHDT and CDR2 YNNKEL (reference sequence). This CDR3 spans 12 amino acids. V lost 6 bases, J lost 0 bases, and 3 bases lay in between. In DNA form, the CDR3 reads TGTGCCAGCAGTAACTCTGGAAACACCATATATTTT. Translation gives CASSNSGNTIYF.

This chain connects TRBV12-3 or TRBV12-4 to TRBJ2-7, with a possible D match to TRBD2 (5 bases). V lost 3 bases and J lost 0, with 9 bases in between. The CDR3 runs to 14 residues. The CDR3 DNA reads as TGTGCCAGCAGTTTGAGCGGTTTCTCCTACGAGCAGTACTTC. This encodes CASSLSGFSYEQYF.

The chain uses TRBV10-3 and TRBJ1-6; 9 nucleotides line up with TRBD1. The CDR3 contains 14 residues. Germline V gives CDR1 ENHRY, CDR2 SYGVKD. Germline trimming cut 6 bases from V and 10 bases from J; bases unmatched to any gene: 7. The CDR3 protein is CAIRTGQGNSPLHF. The CDR3 DNA follows: TGTGCCATCAGGACGGGACAGGGTAACTCACCCCTCCACTTT.

The table lists this clonotype with many counts. The chain uses TRBV20-1 and TRBJ1-5; D might be TRBD1 (6 bases). There are 13 residues in the CDR3. From germline, CDR1 is DFQATT and CDR2 SNEGSKA (reference sequence). V dropped 2 bases and J dropped 4 bases, with 9 bases sitting between them. The CDR3 DNA reads as TGCAGTGCTAGAAGACAGGTTAATCAGCCCCAGCATTTT. Encoded protein: CSARRQVNQPQHF.

Only a few counts were recorded for this clonotype. The V call is TRBV9, the J call TRBJ1-2; D is uncertain. The germline gives CDR1 SGDLS, CDR2 YYNGEE. This CDR3 comprises 13 residues. V lost 0 bases and J 2 bases, leaving 5 bases between the germline ends. As DNA, the CDR3 is TGTGCCAGCAGCGTAGCAGTGAACTATGGCTACACCTTC. Encoded protein: CASSVAVNYGYTF.

This clonotype was recorded many times. Because the CDR3's place on the DNA is in doubt, the DNA is left out and the CDR3 is given as listed by TCRdb. This sequence joins TRBV28 and TRBJ1-5; whether TRBD1, the table's D call, matches the DNA was not checked. The CDR3 is 15 amino acids long, termini counted. CDR1 and CDR2 (germline): MDHEN, SYDVKM. This CDR3 reads CASSSSDNRNQPQHF.

In its sample, this clonotype was seen many times. V usage is TRBV2 and J usage is TRBJ1-2; 8 bases line up with TRBD1. This CDR3 region has 15 residues. The V and J ends lost 6 bases and 4 bases, in that order; junction bases with no gene match: 10. CDR1 and CDR2 from the germline V gene are SNHLY and FYNNEI. Here the CDR3 reads CASRGNRGGVYGYTF. The CDR3 DNA reads TGTGCCAGCAGGGGAAACAGGGGGGGAGTCTATGGCTACACCTTC.

This CDR3 is CASSSPHTGGGYEQYF. The CDR3 DNA sequence: TGTGCCAGCAGCTCCCCCCACACAGGGGGTGGCTACGAGCAGTACTTC. This chain joins TRBV14 and TRBJ2-7; 8 positions agree with TRBD1. The germline V gene encodes CDR1 SGHDN and CDR2 FVKESK. This CDR3 has 16 residues. V trimming: 5 bases; J trimming: 3 bases; junction bases outside the gene matches: 12. Combining the CDR3 with reference TRBV14 and TRBJ2-7 gives the whole variable domain EAGVTQFPSHSVIEKGQTVTLRCDPISGHDNLYWYRRVMGKEIKFLLHFVKESKQDESGMPNNRFLAERTGGTYSTLKVQPAELEDSGVYFCASSSPHTGGGYEQYFGPGTRLTVT.

This clonotype has ten or more counts. The V gene is TRBV29-1, the J gene TRBJ2-7; D unresolved. Trimming left V 0 bases short and J 4 bases short, with 13 bases between. This CDR3 spans 14 amino acids. CDR1 and CDR2 from the germline V gene are SQVTM and ANQGSEA. CDR3 sequence: CSVEEGLRPYEQYF. CDR3 bases: TGCAGCGTTGAAGAGGGCCTAAGACCTTACGAGCAGTACTTC.

The sample holds many counts of this clonotype. In nucleotides, the CDR3 is TGTGCCAGTAGTAACCCAGGGTGGCAGCCCCAGCATTTT. Translated: CASSNPGWQPQHF. The chain recombines TRBV19 with TRBJ1-5, with D possibly being TRBD1 (5 bases). This CDR3 has 13 residues. Germline loops: CDR1 LNHDA, CDR2 SQIVND (reference sequence). Trimming removed 4 bases at V and 7 bases at J, with 11 bases between.

This clonotype was seen at least ten times. This chain links TRBV6-2 or TRBV6-3 with TRBJ2-7, with 11 bases lining up with TRBD2. Trimming at V came to 4 bases and at J to 2 bases, leaving 7 bases not matched to a gene. This CDR3 is built from 16 residues. The germline gives CDR1 MNHEY, CDR2 SVGEGT. CDR3 amino acids: CASSSLSSGRAYEQYF. For the CDR3, the DNA is TGTGCCAGCAGTTCCCTCAGTAGCGGGAGGGCCTACGAGCAGTACTTC.

V and J are TRBV10-2 and TRBJ1-4, with TRBD1 matching 7 bases. The CDR3 covers 13 residues. From germline, CDR1 is WSHSY and CDR2 SAAADI. Trimming removed 2 bases from V and 11 bases from J; junction bases left unmatched: 5. The CDR3 reads CASSEDREDKLFF. The CDR3 region has the DNA TGCGCCAGCAGTGAGGACAGGGAGGACAAACTGTTTTTT.

The chain is built from TRBV5-1 and TRBJ2-7; TRBD1 or TRBD2 may be the D gene (6 bases each). From germline, CDR1 is SGHRS and CDR2 YFSETQ. The CDR3 totals 15 residues. V was pared by 2 bases and J by 5 bases, with 17 bases between. CDR3 region: CASSFPRDTIHEQYF. CDR3 nucleotide sequence: TGCGCCAGCAGCTTTCCGCGGGACACGATCCACGAGCAGTACTTC.

This clonotype was recorded at least ten times. The rearrangement uses TRBV28 and TRBJ2-7; D may match TRBD1 or TRBD2 (5 bases each). Germline values: CDR1 MDHEN, CDR2 SYDVKM. The CDR3 contains 14 residues. V was clipped by 3 bases and J by 3 bases, with 12 bases between them. The CDR3 is CASSFGDGNYEQYF. The DNA of the CDR3 is TGTGCCAGCAGTTTCGGGGACGGGAACTACGAGCAGTACTTC.

This clonotype was detected many times. This chain links TRBV2 with TRBJ1-3; a possible D gene is TRBD1 (6 bases). Trimming removed 6 bases from V and 4 bases from J, with 13 bases in between. Germline assignment: CDR1 SNHLY and CDR2 FYNNEI. CDR3 length: 14 residues. The CDR3 sequence is CASSETGSGNTIYF. The CDR3 nucleotides read TGTGCCAGCAGCGAAACAGGGTCAGGAAACACCATATATTTT.

This clonotype was seen at least ten times. The CDR3 loop reads CASSSGATGNTIYF. The CDR3 bases are TGTGCCAGCAGTTCAGGGGCAACTGGAAACACCATATATTTT. The V call is TRBV2, the J call TRBJ1-3; a possible D gene is TRBD1 (6 bases). The V and J ends lost 5 bases and 2 bases respectively, with 10 bases between them. The CDR3 consists of 14 residues. In germline, CDR1 is SNHLY, CDR2 FYNNEI.

In its sample, this clonotype was seen a few times. The chain joins TRBV5-4 to TRBJ2-7; TRBD1 aligns across 9 bases. In germline, CDR1 is SGHNT, CDR2 YYREEE (reference sequence). V gave up 3 bases and J gave up 3 bases; unmatched junction bases: 13. The CDR3 is 17 amino acids. The CDR3 sequence: CASSSLPGQGSFYEQYF. The CDR3 region has the DNA TGTGCCAGCAGCTCTCTCCCGGGACAGGGCAGTTTCTACGAGCAGTACTTC.

V gene TRBV5-1 combines with J gene TRBJ1-4; D may be TRBD1 (6 bases). CDR3 length: 13 amino acids. V lost 6 bases to trimming and J lost 2 bases, with 8 bases between them. Germline V lookup: CDR1 SGHRS, CDR2 YFSETQ. CDR3 coding DNA: TGCGCCAGCAATACAGGGACTAATGAAAAACTGTTTTTT. This gives the protein CASNTGTNEKLFF. The whole variable domain, filled in from reference TRBV5-1 and TRBJ1-4, reads KAGVTQTPRYLIKTRGQQVTLSCSPISGHRSVSWYQQTPGQGLQFLFEYFSETQRNKGNFPGRFSGRQFSNSRSEMNVSTLELGDSALYLCASNTGTNEKLFFGSGTQLSVL.

Only a few counts were recorded for this clonotype. The chain has TRBV18 and TRBJ1-1; a possible D gene is TRBD1 (6 bases). The CDR3 is 14 residues long. Germline CDR1 and CDR2: KGHSH and LQKENI. V was trimmed by 1 base and J by 2 bases, leaving 8 bases between them. DNA for the CDR3: TGTGCCAGCTCACCACAGGACAGTAACACTGAAGCTTTCTTT. Translating it yields CASSPQDSNTEAFF.

This clonotype was observed a few times. The chain recombines TRBV27 with TRBJ1-5, with 8 bases that match TRBD1. The germline gives CDR1 MNHEY, CDR2 SMNVEV (reference sequence). The CDR3 length is 14 residues. V trimming: 0 bases; J trimming: 6 bases; junction bases outside the gene matches: 1. The CDR3 loop reads CASSLSDRVQPQHF. CDR3 in DNA: TGTGCCAGCAGTTTATCGGACAGGGTTCAGCCCCAGCATTTT.

CDR3 amino acids: CASSGLKYEQYF. CDR3 nucleotide sequence: TGTGCCAGCAGCGGACTGAAATACGAGCAGTACTTC. This rearrangement joins TRBV12-3 or TRBV12-4 to TRBJ2-7; D might be TRBD2 (5 bases). CDR3 length: 12 amino acids. V was shortened by 6 bases and J by 4 bases, with 10 bases between the two germline ends.

The sample holds a few counts of this clonotype. This chain uses TRBV28 with TRBJ2-3; 8 nucleotides align to TRBD2. The trim removed 7 bases at V and 7 bases at J, leaving 13 bases unmatched. Germline values: CDR1 MDHEN, CDR2 SYDVKM. The CDR3 has 15 amino acids. The CDR3, as DNA: TGTGCCAGCACCCCGGGGGGGTTTAGCTTATATACGCAGTATTTT. Protein product: CASTPGGFSLYTQYF.

This clonotype was seen many times. The chain is built from TRBV11-2 and TRBJ2-5; D unresolved. Trimming stripped 2 bases from V and 2 bases from J, with 9 bases between. The CDR3 consists of 14 residues. Germline CDR1 reads SGHAT; CDR2 reads FQNNGV. The CDR3 region has the DNA TGTGCCAGCAGCTTATATTTTGGACAAGAGACCCAGTACTTC. Translated, it gives CASSLYFGQETQYF.

This clonotype was seen repeatedly, ten times or more. This chain uses TRBV28 with TRBJ1-5; 7 bases fit TRBD1. This CDR3 has 14 amino acids. CDR1 and CDR2 (germline): MDHEN, SYDVKM. V shed 7 bases and J 9 bases; nucleotides not matched to a gene: 12. CDR3 loop: CASIPTGVRGPQHF. For the CDR3, the DNA is TGTGCCAGCATCCCCACAGGGGTGAGGGGGCCCCAGCATTTT.

The rearrangement uses TRBV5-6 and TRBJ2-7, with no clear D. V was clipped by 0 bases and J by 0 bases, with 7 bases between them. The CDR3 sequence is 14 residues long. Germline lookup yields CDR1 SGHDT and CDR2 YYEEEE. The CDR3 loop reads CASSLDLSSYEQYF. The CDR3 nucleotides are TGTGCCAGCAGCTTGGACTTATCCTCCTACGAGCAGTACTTC.

In its sample, this clonotype was seen a few times. This chain joins TRBV7-2 and TRBJ2-7, with TRBD2 identical over 12 bases. V was pared by 8 bases and J by 11 bases, with 10 bases of the junction left unmatched. CDR3 length: 13 amino acids. Germline values: CDR1 SGHTA, CDR2 FQGNSA. DNA of the CDR3: TGTGCCAGCCGCCGTGCGACTAGCGGGAGAAAGTACTTC. Its protein is CASRRATSGRKYF.

Comments on this clonotype: The junction departs from germline at one end; a sequencing error may be responsible. This chain links TRBV10-2 with TRBJ2-5; tentatively, D is TRBD1 (5 bases). Germline loops: CDR1 WSHSY, CDR2 SAAADI. This CDR3 contains 13 residues. The CDR3 bases are TGCGCCAGCAGTGAGAACTTAAGACAGATCAGTGGCTTC. Encoded protein: CASSENLRQISGF.

The rearrangement links TRBV12-3 or TRBV12-4 to TRBJ2-6; D call uncertain. The V end was cut by 4 bases, the J end by 1 base, with 11 bases between. The CDR3 totals 16 residues. The CDR3 protein is CASSSLGISGANVLTF. The CDR3 DNA sequence: TGTGCCAGCAGTTCTCTAGGAATTTCTGGGGCCAACGTCCTGACTTTC.